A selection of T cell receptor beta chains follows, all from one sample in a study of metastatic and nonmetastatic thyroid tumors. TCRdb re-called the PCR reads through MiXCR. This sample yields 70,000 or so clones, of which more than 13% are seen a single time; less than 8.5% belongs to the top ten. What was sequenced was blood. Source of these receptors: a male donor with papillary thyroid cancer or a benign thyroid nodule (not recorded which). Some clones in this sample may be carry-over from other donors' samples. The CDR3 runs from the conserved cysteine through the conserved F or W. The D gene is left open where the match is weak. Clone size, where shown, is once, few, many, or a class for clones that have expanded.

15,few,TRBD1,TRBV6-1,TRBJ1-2,CASRVDRGRFHCYTF,TGTGCCAGCAGGGTCGACAGGGGGCGCTTCCATTGCTACACCTTC
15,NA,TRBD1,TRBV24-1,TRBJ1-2,CATSDTTGANYGYTF,TGTGCCACCAGTGATACGACAGGGGCTAACTATGGCTACACCTTC
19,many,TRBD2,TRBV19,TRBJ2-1,CASSIPGTSGAPLYNEQFF,TGTGCCAGTAGTATCCCGGGGACTAGCGGGGCCCCTCTTTACAATGAGCAGTTCTTC
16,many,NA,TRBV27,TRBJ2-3,CASSFIKDSYTDTQYF,TGTGCCAGCAGCTTTATAAAGGACTCTTACACAGATACGCAGTATTTT
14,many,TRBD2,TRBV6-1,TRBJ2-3,CASSPNQLANTQYF,TGTGCCAGCAGTCCAAACCAACTAGCGAATACGCAGTATTTT
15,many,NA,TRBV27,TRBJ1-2,CASSQRPGERLVYTF,TGTGCCAGCAGCCAGCGGCCAGGGGAGCGTTTGGTATACACCTTC
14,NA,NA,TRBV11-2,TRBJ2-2,CASSSQGPTGELFF,TGTGCCAGCAGCTCACAGGGCCCCACCGGGGAGCTGTTTTTT
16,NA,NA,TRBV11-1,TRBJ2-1,CASSSVGGGGTNEKFF,TGTGCCAGCAGCTCCGTGGGAGGAGGAGGTACCAATGAGAAGTTCTTC
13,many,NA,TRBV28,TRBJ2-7,CASRSVISYEQYF,TGTGCCAGCAGGTCGGTGATTTCCTACGAGCAGTACTTC
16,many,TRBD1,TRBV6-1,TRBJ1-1,CASRSRQGALNTEAFF,TGTGCCAGCAGATCACGGCAGGGGGCTTTGAACACTGAAGCTTTCTTT
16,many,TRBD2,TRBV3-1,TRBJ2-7,CASSHLRLADGYEQYF,TGTGCCAGCAGCCACCTCCGACTAGCGGATGGATACGAGCAGTACTTC
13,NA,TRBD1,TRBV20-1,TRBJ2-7,CSASAGTVREQYF,TGCAGTGCTTCCGCCGGGACAGTCCGCGAGCAGTACTTC
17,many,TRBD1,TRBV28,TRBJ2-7,CASSPTGTGEPHYEQYF,TGTGCCAGCAGTCCTACCGGGACAGGGGAGCCCCACTACGAGCAGTACTTC